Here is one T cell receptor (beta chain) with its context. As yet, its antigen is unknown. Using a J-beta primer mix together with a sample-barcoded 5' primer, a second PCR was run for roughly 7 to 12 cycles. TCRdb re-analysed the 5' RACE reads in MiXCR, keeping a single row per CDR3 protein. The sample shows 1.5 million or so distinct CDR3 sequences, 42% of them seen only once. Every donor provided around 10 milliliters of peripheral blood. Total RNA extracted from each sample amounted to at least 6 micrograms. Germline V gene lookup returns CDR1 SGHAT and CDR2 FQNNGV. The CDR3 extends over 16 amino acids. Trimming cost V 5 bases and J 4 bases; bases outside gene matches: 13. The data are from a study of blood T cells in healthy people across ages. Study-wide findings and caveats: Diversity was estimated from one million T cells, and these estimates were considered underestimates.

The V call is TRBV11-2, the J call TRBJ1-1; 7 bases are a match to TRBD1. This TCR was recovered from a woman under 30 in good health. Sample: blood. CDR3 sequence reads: CASSLSAPTGRTEAFF. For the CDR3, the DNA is TGTGCCAGCAGCCTTAGCGCCCCGACAGGGCGCACTGAAGCTTTCTTT.